The 5 T cell receptor beta chains in this list originate from one sample, sequenced in a study of control samples from healthy donors and cancer patients. Sequencing used immunoSEQ multiplex PCR; TCRdb keeps in-frame clones, though not all of them. The sample records approximately 220,000 clones, 85% to 95% being singletons. The sequenced sample was blood. These receptors all stem from a man aged 50-60 years in good health.

The chain is built from TRBV5-4 and TRBJ2-1; TRBD2 agrees at 7 bases. V was clipped by 2 bases and J by 2 bases; unmatched bases: 1. This CDR3 region has 14 residues. Germline values: CDR1 SGHNT, CDR2 YYREEE (reference sequence). The chain's CDR3 is CASSFGGTYNEQFF. The CDR3 coding sequence is TGTGCCAGCAGCTTCGGGGGGACCTACAATGAGCAGTTCTTC.

The rearrangement uses TRBV6-6 and TRBJ2-2; unclear D gene. The CDR3 sequence is 13 residues long. The germline V gene encodes CDR1 MNHNY and CDR2 SVGAGI (reference sequence). With 7 bases removed from V and 2 bases from J, the gap between germline ends came to 8 bases. The CDR3 DNA sequence: TGTGCCAGCACTGATACAAACACCGGGGAGCTGTTTTTT. Protein: CASTDTNTGELFF.

The rearrangement links TRBV5-4 to TRBJ2-3, with 14 bases that match TRBD2. With V trimmed by 3 bases and J by 6 bases, 12 bases remained unmatched. Per germline, CDR1 SGHNT and CDR2 YYREEE (reference sequence). The CDR3 is 18 amino acids. The CDR3 DNA reads TGTGCCAGCAGCTCTGGGACTAGCGGGGGCCTAATGGGGGATACGCAGTATTTT. Its protein product is CASSSGTSGGLMGDTQYF.

This chain's CDR3 is CASSVGVNTEAFF. The CDR3 coding sequence is TGCGCCAGCAGCGTGGGAGTGAACACTGAAGCTTTCTTT. The chain couples TRBV5-1 to TRBJ1-1; unclear D gene. Per the germline V gene, CDR1 is SGHRS and CDR2 is YFSETQ. The CDR3 is 13 residues long. With 4 bases removed from V and 0 bases from J, the gap between germline ends came to 7 bases.

Turning to this clone: Other DNA sequences within the sample encode an identical CDR3. V usage is TRBV11-2 and J usage is TRBJ2-7, with D perhaps given as TRBD1 or TRBD2 (5 bases each). Trimming pared 6 bases from V and 0 bases from J, leaving 15 bases between. The CDR3 loop spans 15 amino acids. Germline values: CDR1 SGHAT, CDR2 FQNNGV. The CDR3 DNA follows: TGTGCCAGCAGAAGCCCGGGACGCAGCTCCTACGAGCAGTACTTC. Translation: CASRSPGRSSYEQYF.